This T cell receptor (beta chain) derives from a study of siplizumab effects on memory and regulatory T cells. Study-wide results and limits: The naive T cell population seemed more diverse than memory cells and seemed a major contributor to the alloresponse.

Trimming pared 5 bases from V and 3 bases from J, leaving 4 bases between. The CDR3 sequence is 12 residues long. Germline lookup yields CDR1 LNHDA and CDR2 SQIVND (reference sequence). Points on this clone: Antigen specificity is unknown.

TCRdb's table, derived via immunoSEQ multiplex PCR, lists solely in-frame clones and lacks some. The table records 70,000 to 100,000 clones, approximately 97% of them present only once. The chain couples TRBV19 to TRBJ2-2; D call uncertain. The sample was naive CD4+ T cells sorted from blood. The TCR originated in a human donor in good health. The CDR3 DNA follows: TGTGCCAGTAGTTCTTACACCGGGGAGCTGTTTTTT. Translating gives CASSSYTGELFF.